These 22 T cell receptor beta chains originate from one sample sequenced in a study of technical replicates of blood from a few donors. Repertoires were generated with immunoSEQ multiplex PCR, while TCRdb's copy carries only in-frame clones and drops some. Here the sample spans tens of thousands of clones, around 87% being singletons. The sample was PBMCs. The receptors stem from a human donor in good health. Some clones in this sample may be carry-over from other donors' samples.

The chain joins TRBV5-4 to TRBJ1-1; perhaps TRBD1 as D (6 bases). Per germline, CDR1 SGHNT and CDR2 YYREEE (reference sequence). The V and J ends lost 0 bases and 4 bases respectively, with 10 bases between them. CDR3 size: 14 residues. The CDR3 bases are TGTGCCAGCAGCTTGGGTGGGGGCGGCACTGAAGCTTTCTTT. Translated: CASSLGGGGTEAFF.

The chain couples TRBV4-2 to TRBJ2-3, with TRBD2 identical over 10 bases. Germline lookup yields CDR1 LGHNA and CDR2 YNFKEQ. With V trimmed by 0 bases and J by 5 bases, 20 bases remained unmatched. The CDR3 runs 21 residues. The CDR3 loop reads CASSQEMSSGSFLVKGDTQYF. The CDR3 nucleotides are TGTGCCAGCAGCCAAGAGATGTCTAGCGGGAGTTTCTTAGTTAAAGGAGATACGCAGTATTTT.

The chain couples TRBV7-2 to TRBJ1-3, with D possibly matching TRBD1 (5 bases). CDR1 and CDR2 from the germline V gene are SGHTA and FQGNSA. This CDR3 region has 15 residues. V lost 1 base, J lost 0 bases, and 7 bases lay in between. CDR3 protein: CASSLDRRSGNTIYF. The CDR3 nucleotides are TGTGCCAGCAGCTTAGACAGGCGCTCTGGAAACACCATATATTTT.

The gene calls are TRBV7-9 and TRBJ1-1; unclear D gene. This CDR3 is built from 13 residues. Trimming stripped 5 bases from V and 4 bases from J, with 11 bases between. Per the germline V gene, CDR1 is SEHNR and CDR2 is FQNEAQ (reference sequence). The CDR3 spells CASSREWGTEAFF. Here the CDR3 DNA reads TGTGCCAGCAGCCGGGAGTGGGGCACTGAAGCTTTCTTT.

The chain has TRBV7-9 and TRBJ2-4, with 10 bases aligning to TRBD2. This CDR3 is 16 amino acids long. Trimming removed 8 bases from V and 0 bases from J; junction bases left unmatched: 7. Germline V gives CDR1 SEHNR, CDR2 FQNEAQ (reference sequence). This CDR3 reads CASGETSGLAKNIQYF. The DNA for the CDR3 is TGTGCCAGCGGAGAGACTAGCGGGTTAGCCAAAAACATTCAGTACTTC.

The chain employs TRBV5-1 and TRBJ2-2; D unresolved. Germline CDR1 and CDR2: SGHRS and YFSETQ. The CDR3 runs 14 residues. V gave up 0 bases and J gave up 5 bases, with 8 bases separating them. As DNA, the CDR3 is TGCGCCAGCAGCTTGGCGGAGTTGACCGGGGAGCTGTTTTTT. Its protein is CASSLAELTGELFF.

CDR3 nucleotides: TGTGCCAGCAGTCAGAGGACCCGGGGAACAGATACGCAGTATTTT. It translates to CASSQRTRGTDTQYF. The chain recombines TRBV7-6 with TRBJ2-3; D is perhaps TRBD2 (5 bases). V lost 6 bases, J lost 3 bases, and 16 bases lay in between. The CDR3 runs 15 residues. Germline V gives CDR1 SGHVS, CDR2 FNYEAQ.

The genes are TRBV4-3 and TRBJ2-1; 7 bases match TRBD2. CDR1 is LGHNA, CDR2 YSLEER, per germline. V shed 4 bases, J shed 8 bases, and the junction held 5 bases outside the gene matches. The CDR3 is 13 residues long. CDR3 nucleotides: TGCGCCAGCAGCCCTAGGGGAGGGGATGAGCAGTTCTTC. Protein product: CASSPRGGDEQFF.

In its sample, this clone was seen a few times. V and J are TRBV30 and TRBJ1-5; D is unresolved. Trimming shortened V by 1 base and J by 0 bases, and 4 bases separated the two germline ends. The germline CDR1 and CDR2 sequences are GTSNPN and SVGIG (reference sequence). There are 13 residues in the CDR3. CDR3 amino acids: CAWSGHSNQPQHF. CDR3 DNA: TGTGCCTGGAGTGGGCATAGCAATCAGCCCCAGCATTTT.

The genes are TRBV28 and TRBJ2-1, with 7 bases that match TRBD2. Trimming at V came to 5 bases and at J to 6 bases, leaving 19 bases not matched to a gene. The CDR3 extends over 18 amino acids. Germline V gene lookup returns CDR1 MDHEN and CDR2 SYDVKM. DNA of the CDR3: TGTGCCAGCAGTCCCCCGATCGTGAGCGGGACGCAAATCAATGAGCAGTTCTTC. The encoded protein is CASSPPIVSGTQINEQFF.

J is TRBJ1-6 and V is TRBV19; no clear D. Germline V gives CDR1 LNHDA, CDR2 SQIVND (reference sequence). Between the trimmed V and J ends, which lost 2 bases and 7 bases, there was a span of 12 bases. The CDR3 is made up of 15 amino acids. CDR3 bases: TGTGCCAGTAGTATATCCAAACATTTAAATTCACCCCTCCACTTT. It is translated as CASSISKHLNSPLHF.

The chain carries TRBV6-6 and TRBJ2-1; D remains unclear. This CDR3 has 15 amino acids. The germline V and J ends were trimmed by 2 bases and 6 bases, with 14 bases remaining between them. Looked up from germline, CDR1 is MNHNY and CDR2 is SVGAGI (reference sequence). CDR3 amino acids: CASSYGHPVSNEQFF. In DNA, the CDR3 is TGTGCCAGCAGTTACGGTCACCCTGTTAGCAATGAGCAGTTCTTC.

Here the CDR3 DNA reads TGTGCCAGCACTATGAACACTGAAGCTTTCTTT. Its protein product is CASTMNTEAFF. The chain uses TRBV6-1 and TRBJ1-1; D unclear. The germline CDR1 and CDR2 sequences are MNHNS and SASEGT. The V gene lost 7 bases and the J gene lost 0 bases, with 3 bases spanning the gap. The CDR3 extends over 11 amino acids.

The rearrangement uses TRBV5-1 and TRBJ1-1; perhaps TRBD1 as D (6 bases). V gave up 2 bases and J gave up 10 bases, with 18 bases separating them. The CDR3 length is 14 residues. Germline V gives CDR1 SGHRS, CDR2 YFSETQ. Here the CDR3 DNA reads TGCGCCAGCAGCTTCGCAGGGGAAGGGGAAGTAGCTTTCTTT. Translated, it gives CASSFAGEGEVAFF. Together with reference TRBV5-1 and TRBJ1-1, the CDR3 gives the full variable domain: KAGVTQTPRYLIKTRGQQVTLSCSPISGHRSVSWYQQTPGQGLQFLFEYFSETQRNKGNFPGRFSGRQFSNSRSEMNVSTLELGDSALYLCASSFAGEGEVAFFGQGTRLTVV.

The rearrangement links TRBV7-2 to TRBJ2-5, with TRBD1 as a possible D gene (5 bases). This CDR3 has 13 residues. The ends were cut back, 7 bases at V and 6 bases at J, with 15 bases in the middle. CDR1 is SGHTA and CDR2 is FQGNSA in the germline V gene. The CDR3 protein is CASTKLREKTQYF. CDR3 bases: TGTGCCAGCACCAAACTCAGGGAAAAGACCCAGTACTTC.

The rearrangement joins TRBV14 to TRBJ2-7, with 8 bases fitting TRBD1. J lost 6 bases, V lost 6 bases, and 7 bases had no gene match. This CDR3 is built from 13 residues. From germline, CDR1 is SGHDN and CDR2 FVKESK. This CDR3 is CASRRQGSLEQYF. The CDR3 bases are TGTGCCAGCAGAAGACAGGGGTCGCTCGAGCAGTACTTC.

The genes are TRBV2 and TRBJ2-5; the D gene is possibly TRBD1 (5 bases). The CDR3 has 14 residues. V lost 4 bases to trimming and J lost 1 base, with 10 bases between them. Per the germline V gene, CDR1 is SNHLY and CDR2 is FYNNEI. This CDR3 is CASSGQLAQETQYF. The CDR3 DNA reads as TGTGCCAGCAGTGGACAGCTGGCCCAAGAGACCCAGTACTTC.

This clone was picked up a small number of times. The V and J genes are TRBV9 and TRBJ2-7; no firm D call. V was shortened by 0 bases and J by 2 bases, with 9 bases between the two germline ends. Germline V CDR1 and CDR2: SGDLS, YYNGEE. This CDR3 has 14 residues. The CDR3 DNA sequence: TGTGCCAGCAGCGTAGGCACTTACCCCTACGAGCAGTACTTC. Encoded protein: CASSVGTYPYEQYF.

The count of this clone is one. This chain uses TRBV29-1 with TRBJ2-7; 7 bases are shared with TRBD2. Trimming took 6 bases from V and 12 from J; bases not matched to a gene: 20. CDR1 and CDR2 from the germline V gene are SQVTM and ANQGSEA. The CDR3 is 14 residues long. For the CDR3, the DNA is TGCAGCGTCGAAAAGGCGGGACTAACCCCCATTCGGTACTTC. Translating it yields CSVEKAGLTPIRYF.

The chain uses TRBV21-1 and TRBJ1-2; the table names TRBD1, a call not compared with the DNA. TRBV21-1 is flagged as a pseudogene. CDR3 length: 12 amino acids. The CDR3 sequence is CTYTGGNYGYTF. Here the CDR3 DNA reads TGTACCTATACAGGGGGAAACTATGGCTACACCTTC.

The rearrangement joins TRBV5-1 to TRBJ2-7; no reliable D call. Germline values: CDR1 SGHRS, CDR2 YFSETQ. V lost 2 bases, J lost 3 bases, and 12 bases lay in between. This CDR3 has 14 residues. The CDR3 loop reads CASSLDKLGYEQYF. The CDR3 nucleotides read TGCGCCAGCAGCTTAGACAAGCTGGGCTACGAGCAGTACTTC.

CDR3 nucleotides: TGCGCCAGCAGCCAACGACAGGGTGAATGGTCACCCCTCCACTTT. As protein: CASSQRQGEWSPLHF. The chain has TRBV4-3 and TRBJ1-6; 7 nucleotides line up with TRBD1. The germline V gene encodes CDR1 LGHNA and CDR2 YSLEER. With V trimmed by 2 bases and J by 10 bases, 8 bases remained unmatched. The CDR3 runs 15 residues.